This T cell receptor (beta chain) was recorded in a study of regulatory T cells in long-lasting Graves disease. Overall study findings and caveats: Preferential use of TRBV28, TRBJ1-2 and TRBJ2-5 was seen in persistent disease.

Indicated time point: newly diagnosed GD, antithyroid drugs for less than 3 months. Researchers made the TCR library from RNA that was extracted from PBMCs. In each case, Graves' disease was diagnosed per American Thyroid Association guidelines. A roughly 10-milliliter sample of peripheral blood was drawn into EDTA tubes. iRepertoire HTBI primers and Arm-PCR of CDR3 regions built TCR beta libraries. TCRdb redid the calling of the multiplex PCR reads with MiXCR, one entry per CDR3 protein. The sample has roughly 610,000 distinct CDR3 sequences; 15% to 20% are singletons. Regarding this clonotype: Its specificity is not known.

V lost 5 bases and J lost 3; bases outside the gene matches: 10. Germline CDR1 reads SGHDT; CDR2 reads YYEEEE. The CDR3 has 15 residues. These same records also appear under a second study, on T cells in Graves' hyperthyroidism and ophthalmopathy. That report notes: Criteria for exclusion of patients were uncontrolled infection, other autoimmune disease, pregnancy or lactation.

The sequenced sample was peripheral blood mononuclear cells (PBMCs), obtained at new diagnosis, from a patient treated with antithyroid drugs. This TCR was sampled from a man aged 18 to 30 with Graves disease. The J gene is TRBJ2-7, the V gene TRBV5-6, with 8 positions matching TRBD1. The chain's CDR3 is CASRPTGALLYEQYF. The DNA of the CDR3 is TGTGCCAGCAGACCGACAGGGGCGCTCCTCTACGAGCAGTACTTC.